The 26 T cell receptor beta chains listed next were all sequenced from one sample in a study of vaccination and CD4 T cells after COVID-19. The treatment: approximately 9-day PBMC culture with coronavirus spike peptide pools or control peptides (ViraFEST assay). The Oncomine TCR Beta short-read assay was applied to DNA of cultured CD4+ T cells. One entry per CDR3 protein results from TCRdb running MiXCR on the PCR reads. Counted here are about 15,000 distinct CDR3 sequences, over 30% occurring once; the ten biggest clones make up under 20%. No antigen is known for these receptors. Sequencing was done on a sample of cultured CD4+ T cells from blood. These receptor sequences come from a human donor with COVID-19.

This clonotype turned up a few times. This chain joins TRBV12-3 or TRBV12-4 and TRBJ1-5; 12 bases match TRBD1. This CDR3 is built from 15 residues. The ends lost 5 bases at V and 6 bases at J; junction bases unmatched: 5. The CDR3 bases are TGTGCCAGCAGTCCCGGGACAGGGGGCTTTCAGCCCCAGCATTTT. It is translated as CASSPGTGGFQPQHF.

There are a few counts of this clonotype. This chain joins TRBV20-1 and TRBJ2-2, with 10 bases aligning to TRBD2. The CDR3 spans 14 residues. V lost 0 bases and J lost 16; bases outside the gene matches: 11. Germline CDR1 is DFQATT and CDR2 is SNEGSKA (reference sequence). This CDR3 reads CSARDPSGGSLPFF. Here the CDR3 DNA reads TGCAGTGCTAGAGATCCTAGCGGGGGCTCTTTACCGTTTTTT.

This clonotype has just one count. This chain links TRBV19 with TRBJ1-4; tentative D call: TRBD1 (5 bases). Trimming removed 3 bases from V and 11 bases from J, with 16 bases in between. This CDR3 is built from 14 residues. The germline V gene has CDR1 LNHDA and CDR2 SQIVND (reference sequence). CDR3 DNA: TGTGCCAGTAGTATCGGGAGGGGAGTGTGGAAACTGTTTTTT. Translating gives CASSIGRGVWKLFF.

In this sample, this clonotype turned up a few times. The genes are TRBV6-1 and TRBJ1-1, with TRBD1 identical over 7 bases. CDR1 is MNHNS, CDR2 SASEGT, per germline. The CDR3 runs to 13 residues. The J segment lost 10 bases and the V segment lost 6 bases, leaving 11 bases of the junction unmatched. CDR3 sequence reads: CASSETTGRGAFF. DNA for the CDR3: TGTGCCAGCAGCGAAACGACAGGGCGGGGAGCTTTCTTT.

J is TRBJ1-1 and V is TRBV11-2, with 7 bases identical to TRBD1. The germline CDR1 and CDR2 sequences are SGHAT and FQNNGV. V dropped 1 base and J dropped 7; count of bases not matched to a gene: 12. The CDR3 is 16 amino acids. CDR3 residues: CASSLATGTVGGEAFF. The CDR3 DNA reads TGTGCCAGCAGCTTAGCTACCGGGACAGTAGGGGGTGAAGCTTTCTTT.

DNA for the CDR3: TGTGCCAGCAGTTTTAGTCAGTTTGGCTACACCTTC. This encodes CASSFSQFGYTF. This chain joins TRBV12-3 or TRBV12-4 and TRBJ1-2; D not certain. With 3 bases removed from V and 7 bases from J, the gap between germline ends came to 9 bases. The CDR3 runs 12 residues.

This clonotype was observed a handful of times. V gene TRBV20-1 combines with J gene TRBJ1-1; perhaps TRBD1 as D (5 bases). The length of the CDR3 is 15 residues. CDR1 is DFQATT, CDR2 SNEGSKA, per germline (reference sequence). V was trimmed by 3 bases and J by 4 bases, leaving 18 bases between them. The CDR3, as DNA: TGCAGTGCTAGTAGTCCCCGGGGGGAGTCCACTGAAGCTTTCTTT. Translating gives CSASSPRGESTEAFF.

The chain joins TRBV28 to TRBJ1-5; TRBD1 matches 7 bases. The CDR3 spans 14 residues. J gave up 0 bases and V 9 bases, and 5 bases lay outside the gene matches. Germline CDR1 and CDR2: MDHEN and SYDVKM. DNA for the CDR3: TGTGCCAGTGTCAGGGGGTTTAGCAATCAGCCCCAGCATTTT. It encodes CASVRGFSNQPQHF.

The chain employs TRBV12-3 or TRBV12-4 and TRBJ1-5; D is ambiguous. The CDR3 is made up of 15 amino acids. The V gene lost 3 bases and the J gene lost 0 bases, with 9 bases spanning the gap. The CDR3: CASSFGEISNQPQHF. CDR3 DNA sequence: TGTGCCAGCAGTTTTGGGGAAATTAGCAATCAGCCCCAGCATTTT.

The chain employs TRBV7-2 and TRBJ2-7; D gene ambiguous. V was trimmed by 5 bases and J by 3 bases, leaving 8 bases between them. The CDR3 runs 12 residues. Germline V gene sequence: CDR1 SGHTA, CDR2 FQGNSA. Here the CDR3 DNA reads TGTGCCAGCAGCCCCACAAGCTACGAGCAGTACTTC. It translates to CASSPTSYEQYF.

This clonotype was detected only a few times. The rearrangement uses TRBV30 and TRBJ2-1; TRBD1 might be the D (6 bases). The germline CDR1 and CDR2 sequences are GTSNPN and SVGIG (reference sequence). The CDR3 totals 12 residues. V shed 3 bases and J shed 6 bases, with 9 bases lying between them. CDR3 sequence reads: CAWRRTVNEQFF. The CDR3 DNA reads TGTGCCTGGAGGCGGACAGTCAATGAGCAGTTCTTC.

This clonotype has only a few counts. J is TRBJ1-6 and V is TRBV21-1; the DNA was not used to check the table's D call, TRBD1. TRBV21-1 is noted as a pseudogene. CDR3 length: 16 amino acids. CDR3 loop: CATLTGAGAGNSPLHF. The CDR3 DNA reads TGTGCCACCCTAACCGGGGCGGGGGCGGGAAATTCACCCCTCCACTTT.

This clonotype showed up just a few times. This chain uses TRBV5-1 with TRBJ1-2; TRBD1 is a possible D gene (5 bases). The CDR3 runs to 14 residues. Germline assignment: CDR1 SGHRS and CDR2 YFSETQ. Trimming took off 1 base at V and 3 bases at J, with 10 bases between the two ends. The CDR3 loop is CASSLSGYDYGYTF. CDR3 nucleotides: TGCGCCAGCAGCTTGTCAGGGTACGACTATGGCTACACCTTC.

There are a few counts of this clonotype. V is TRBV18 and J is TRBJ2-3; TRBD2 matches at 8 bases. With 1 base clipped from V and 3 bases from J, the junction kept 3 bases outside the gene matches. Germline CDR1 KGHSH, CDR2 LQKENI. The CDR3 spans 15 residues. The CDR3 here is CASSPLAGPTDTQYF. The DNA of the CDR3 is TGTGCCAGCTCACCACTAGCGGGGCCAACAGATACGCAGTATTTT.

V gene TRBV19 combines with J gene TRBJ1-1; 7 bases fit TRBD1. Germline V gene data show CDR1 as LNHDA and CDR2 as SQIVND (reference sequence). After removal of 1 base from V and 6 bases from J, the junction contained 8 bases not matched to a gene. This CDR3 has 15 amino acids. CDR3 residues: CASSIGGRGLSEAFF. In DNA form, the CDR3 reads TGTGCCAGTAGTATAGGGGGGAGGGGGCTGTCTGAAGCTTTCTTT.

V gene TRBV10-3 combines with J gene TRBJ1-1; TRBD1 matches at 7 bases. This CDR3 contains 15 residues. Germline V gives CDR1 ENHRY, CDR2 SYGVKD. V shed 4 bases and J 1 base; nucleotides not matched to a gene: 6. As DNA, the CDR3 is TGTGCCATCAGTGCGAACGACAGGGCGAACACTGAAGCTTTCTTT. Its translation is CAISANDRANTEAFF.

This chain joins TRBV27 and TRBJ2-1; 8 bases are shared with TRBD2. The germline V gene encodes CDR1 MNHEY and CDR2 SMNVEV (reference sequence). The CDR3 runs 16 residues. Unmatched junction bases numbered 9, after V lost 1 base and J lost 7 bases. This CDR3 reads CASSLWGGGTDNEQFF. DNA of the CDR3: TGTGCCAGCAGTTTATGGGGCGGGGGGACCGATAATGAGCAGTTCTTC.

V gene TRBV21-1 combines with J gene TRBJ1-6; the D call TRBD1 from the table was never checked on the DNA. TRBV21-1 represents a pseudogene. The CDR3 covers 19 residues. In DNA, the CDR3 is TGTGCCAGCAGCAAAGATTCCAGGGAGTCGGACTCCTATAATTCACCCCTCCACTTT. Residues: CASSKDSRESDSYNSPLHF.

The sample holds a few counts of this clonotype. V is TRBV6-1 and J is TRBJ2-2, with D possibly TRBD2 on 5 matching bases. The germline V gene encodes CDR1 MNHNS and CDR2 SASEGT. The CDR3 extends over 13 amino acids. V was clipped by 6 bases and J by 5 bases, with 10 bases between them. In DNA, the CDR3 is TGTGCCAGCAGGACCACGGGAACCGGGGAGCTGTTTTTT. Residues: CASRTTGTGELFF.

This clonotype was picked up a small number of times. J is TRBJ1-1 and V is TRBV21-1; the table's D call, TRBD1, was not checked against the DNA. TRBV21-1 is a documented pseudogene. The CDR3 length is 16 residues. This CDR3 is CASSLPTDRDNTEAFF. CDR3 DNA: TGTGCCAGCAGCCTACCTACCGACAGGGATAACACTGAAGCTTTCTTT.

There are a few counts of this clonotype. The J gene is TRBJ1-2, the V gene TRBV7-2, with a weak D call TRBD1 (6 bases). Germline V lookup: CDR1 SGHTA, CDR2 FQGNSA. CDR3 length equals 14 residues. Trimming left V 5 bases short and J 8 bases short, with 18 bases between. The CDR3 loop is CASSPRTVARGYTF. CDR3 nucleotide sequence: TGTGCCAGCAGCCCCCGGACAGTAGCCCGGGGCTACACCTTC.

V is TRBV28 and J is TRBJ1-1; TRBD1 might be the D (6 bases). CDR3 length: 14 residues. V lost 6 bases to trimming and J lost 5 bases, with 16 bases between them. Germline V lookup: CDR1 MDHEN, CDR2 SYDVKM. The CDR3 reads CASSWGGLRTEAFF. CDR3 sequence (DNA): TGTGCCAGCAGCTGGGGGGGGCTACGGACTGAAGCTTTCTTT.

The genes are TRBV14 and TRBJ2-3; weak D call: TRBD1 (5 bases). Trimming pared 3 bases from V and 2 bases from J, leaving 9 bases between. CDR1 and CDR2 from the germline V gene are SGHDN and FVKESK. The CDR3 consists of 14 residues. The CDR3 is CASSQGLNTDTQYF. CDR3 nucleotides: TGTGCCAGCAGCCAGGGGCTAAACACAGATACGCAGTATTTT.

This clonotype showed up just a few times. The chain joins TRBV2 to TRBJ2-7; 7 bases line up with TRBD1. V gave up 6 bases and J gave up 5 bases; unmatched junction bases: 13. Germline CDR1 reads SNHLY; CDR2 reads FYNNEI. The CDR3 runs to 15 residues. The CDR3 nucleotides are TGTGCCAGCAGCGGAAACGGCCGGGACAGCGACGAGCAGTACTTC. Translated: CASSGNGRDSDEQYF.

There are a few counts of this clonotype. CDR3 sequence (DNA): TGCAGTGCTCGGGATAGCGGGGGGGGCCAGACCCAGTACTTC. This codes for CSARDSGGGQTQYF. This chain links TRBV20-1 with TRBJ2-5; 11 positions match TRBD2. Unmatched junction bases numbered 8, after V lost 5 bases and J lost 6 bases. The CDR3 sequence is 14 residues long. CDR1 DFQATT and CDR2 SNEGSKA come from the germline V gene (reference sequence).

CDR3 residues: CSASGTSGYEQYF. CDR3 in DNA: TGCAGTGCTAGTGGGACTAGCGGCTACGAGCAGTACTTC. This chain joins TRBV20-1 and TRBJ2-7; 11 bases are a match to TRBD2. The CDR3 is 13 amino acids. After removal of 3 bases from V and 3 bases from J, the junction contained 1 base not matched to a gene. Germline V CDR1 and CDR2: DFQATT, SNEGSKA (reference sequence).